A single sample is the source of the 9 T cell receptor beta chains below, sequenced in a study of T cells in Graves' hyperthyroidism and ophthalmopathy. Amplification of TCR beta CDR3 regions was performed using RNA transcripts as template. The HTBI primer set drove a first-round RT-PCR of the TCR CDR3. MiXCR, applied by TCRdb to the multiplex PCR reads, yields one record per CDR3 protein. The table records approximately 570,000 distinct CDR3 sequences, about 20% of them present only once. The sequenced material came from blood. All receptors come from a man aged 35 to 55 with Graves' ophthalmopathy.

This clonotype showed up many times. This chain connects TRBV2 to TRBJ1-2; D possibly corresponds to TRBD1 (6 bases). CDR1 is SNHLY, CDR2 FYNNEI, per germline. V was shortened by 6 bases and J by 3 bases, with 17 bases between the two germline ends. This CDR3 has 15 residues. Written as DNA, the CDR3 is TGTGCCAGCAGGAACGGGCCAGAGGGGGACTATGGCTACACCTTC. Amino acids: CASRNGPEGDYGYTF.

This clonotype was picked up one time. J is TRBJ1-2 and V is TRBV12-3 or TRBV12-4; TRBD1 might be the D (6 bases). Trimming cost V 4 bases and J 5 bases, with 23 bases left between them. The CDR3 is 17 residues long. The CDR3: CASSSPRNGTRLYGYTF. The CDR3 DNA follows: TGTGCCAGCAGTTCCCCTCGAAACGGGACACGGTTGTATGGCTACACCTTC.

The chain has TRBV5-1 and TRBJ2-4; TRBD2 is a possible D gene (5 bases). In germline, CDR1 is SGHRS, CDR2 YFSETQ. V lost 0 bases to trimming and J lost 7 bases, with 11 bases between them. The length of the CDR3 is 14 residues. CDR3 loop: CASSLDPGGNIQYF. The CDR3 bases are TGCGCCAGCAGCTTGGATCCAGGCGGGAACATTCAGTACTTC.

This clonotype has more than one count but fewer than ten. The chain carries TRBV6-5 and TRBJ2-3; D uncertain. V lost 1 base and J lost 4, with 6 bases in between. CDR1 MNHEY and CDR2 SVGAGI come from the germline V gene. CDR3 length: 13 amino acids. Written as DNA, the CDR3 is TGTGCCAGCAGTTACTTGGATGCAGATACGCAGTATTTT. It encodes CASSYLDADTQYF.

This rearrangement joins TRBV15 to TRBJ2-1; 9 bases fit TRBD2. Germline CDR1 is LNHNV and CDR2 is YYDKDF (reference sequence). The trim removed 1 base at V and 5 bases at J, leaving 12 bases unmatched. The CDR3 extends over 18 amino acids. The CDR3 DNA follows: TGTGCCACCAGCAGAGTCCCCTCAGCGGGAGGAATTAACAATGAGCAGTTCTTC. It is translated as CATSRVPSAGGINNEQFF.

This clonotype was counted a few times. The rearrangement joins TRBV7-9 to TRBJ1-6; 10 positions agree with TRBD1. CDR1 is SEHNR and CDR2 is FQNEAQ in the germline V gene (reference sequence). The CDR3 is 16 amino acids. The junction had 4 bases not matched to a gene; V was cut back by 0 bases and J by 8 bases. Here the CDR3 DNA reads TGTGCCAGCAGCTTAGCGTCCGGGACAGGGGATTCACCCCTCCACTTT. Protein sequence: CASSLASGTGDSPLHF.

The chain couples TRBV18 to TRBJ1-1; D is perhaps TRBD1 (5 bases). The V gene lost 3 bases and the J gene lost 1 base, with 18 bases spanning the gap. The length of the CDR3 is 17 residues. Per the germline V gene, CDR1 is KGHSH and CDR2 is LQKENI. DNA for the CDR3: TGTGCCAGCTCACCTGCTGGGGCGACAGTTAAGAACACTGAAGCTTTCTTT. Its protein product is CASSPAGATVKNTEAFF.

The V call is TRBV7-9, the J call TRBJ2-1; 13 nucleotides align to TRBD2. The CDR3 is 15 residues long. Trimming cost V 7 bases and J 8 bases; bases outside gene matches: 8. CDR1 and CDR2 (germline): SEHNR, FQNEAQ (reference sequence). CDR3 DNA sequence: TGTGCCAGCATCCCCACTAGCGGGAGGGCGTATGAGCAGTTCTTC. This sequence encodes CASIPTSGRAYEQFF.

This clonotype was recorded a few times. The chain couples TRBV20-1 to TRBJ2-1; 8 nucleotides align to TRBD2. The CDR3 contains 15 residues. Trimming at V came to 6 bases and at J to 6 bases, leaving 13 bases not matched to a gene. Per germline, CDR1 DFQATT and CDR2 SNEGSKA (reference sequence). This CDR3 is CSARWAGGVSNEQFF. For the CDR3, the DNA is TGCAGTGCCCGGTGGGCGGGAGGAGTATCCAATGAGCAGTTCTTC.